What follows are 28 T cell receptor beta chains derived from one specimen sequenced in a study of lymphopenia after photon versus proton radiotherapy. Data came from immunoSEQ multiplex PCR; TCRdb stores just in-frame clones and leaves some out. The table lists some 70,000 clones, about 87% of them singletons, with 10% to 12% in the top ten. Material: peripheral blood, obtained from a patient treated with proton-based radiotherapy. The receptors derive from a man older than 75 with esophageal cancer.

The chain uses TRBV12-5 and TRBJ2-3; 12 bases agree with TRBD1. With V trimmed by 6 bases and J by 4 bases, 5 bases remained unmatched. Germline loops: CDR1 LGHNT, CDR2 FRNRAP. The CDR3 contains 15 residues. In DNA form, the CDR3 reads TGTGCTAGTGGACCCGGGACAGGGGGCTCAGATACGCAGTATTTT. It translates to CASGPGTGGSDTQYF. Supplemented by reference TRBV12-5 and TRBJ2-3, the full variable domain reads DARVTQTPRHKVTEMGQEVTMRCQPILGHNTVFWYRQTMMQGLELLAYFRNRAPLDDSGMPKDRFSAEMPDATLATLKIQPSEPRDSAVYFCASGPGTGGSDTQYFGPGTRLTVL.

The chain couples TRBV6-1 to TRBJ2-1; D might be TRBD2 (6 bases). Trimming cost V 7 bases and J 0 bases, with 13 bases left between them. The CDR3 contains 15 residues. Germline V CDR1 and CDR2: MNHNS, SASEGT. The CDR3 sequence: CASTGVGSSYNEQFF. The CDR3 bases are TGTGCCAGCACCGGGGTCGGGAGCTCCTACAATGAGCAGTTCTTC.

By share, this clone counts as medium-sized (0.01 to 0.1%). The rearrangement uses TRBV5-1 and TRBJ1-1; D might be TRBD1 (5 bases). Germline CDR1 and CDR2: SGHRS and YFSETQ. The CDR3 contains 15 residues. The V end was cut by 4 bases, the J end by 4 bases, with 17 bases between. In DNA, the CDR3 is TGCGCCAGCAGCCCTATGGTAGGGACGAGCACTGAAGCTTTCTTT. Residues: CASSPMVGTSTEAFF.

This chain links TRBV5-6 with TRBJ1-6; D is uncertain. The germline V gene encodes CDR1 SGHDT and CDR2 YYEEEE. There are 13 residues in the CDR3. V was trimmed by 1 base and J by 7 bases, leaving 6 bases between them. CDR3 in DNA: TGTGCCAGCAGCTTGTACGCAAATTCACCCCTCCACTTT. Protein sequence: CASSLYANSPLHF.

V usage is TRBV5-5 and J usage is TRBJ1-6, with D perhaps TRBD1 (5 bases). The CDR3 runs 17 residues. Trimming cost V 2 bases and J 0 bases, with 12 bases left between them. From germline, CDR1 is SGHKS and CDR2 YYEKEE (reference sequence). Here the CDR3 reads CASSFRVSSSYNSPLHF. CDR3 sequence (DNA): TGTGCCAGCAGCTTCAGGGTTTCTAGCTCCTATAATTCACCCCTCCACTTT.

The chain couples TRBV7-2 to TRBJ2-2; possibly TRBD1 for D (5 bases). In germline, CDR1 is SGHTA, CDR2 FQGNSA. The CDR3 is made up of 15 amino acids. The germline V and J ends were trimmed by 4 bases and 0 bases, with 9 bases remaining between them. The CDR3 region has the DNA TGTGCCAGCAGCTCGGACACTTCGAACACCGGGGAGCTGTTTTTT. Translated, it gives CASSSDTSNTGELFF.

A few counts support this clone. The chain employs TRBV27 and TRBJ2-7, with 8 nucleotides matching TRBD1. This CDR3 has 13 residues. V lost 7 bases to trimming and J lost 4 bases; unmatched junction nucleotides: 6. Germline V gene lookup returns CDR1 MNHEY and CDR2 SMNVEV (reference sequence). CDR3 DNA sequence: TGTGCCAGCAAAAGGACAGGGTCTTACGAGCAGTACTTC. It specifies CASKRTGSYEQYF.

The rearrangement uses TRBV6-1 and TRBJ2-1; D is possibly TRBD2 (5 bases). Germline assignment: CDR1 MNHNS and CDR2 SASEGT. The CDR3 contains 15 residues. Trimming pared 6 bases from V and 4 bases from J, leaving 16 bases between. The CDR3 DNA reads TGTGCCAGCAGAAAAGGACTCCAAGGATACAATGAGCAGTTCTTC. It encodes CASRKGLQGYNEQFF.

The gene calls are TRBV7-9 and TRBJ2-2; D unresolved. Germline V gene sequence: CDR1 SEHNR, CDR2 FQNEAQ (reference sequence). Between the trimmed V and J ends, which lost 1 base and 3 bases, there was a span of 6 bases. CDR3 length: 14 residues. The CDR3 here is CASSLVGYTGELFF. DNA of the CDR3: TGTGCCAGCAGCTTAGTAGGGTACACCGGGGAGCTGTTTTTT.

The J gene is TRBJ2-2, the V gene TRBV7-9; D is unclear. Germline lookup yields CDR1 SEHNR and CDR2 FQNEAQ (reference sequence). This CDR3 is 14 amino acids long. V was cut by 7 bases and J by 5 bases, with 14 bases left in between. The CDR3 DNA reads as TGTGCCAGCACCCTCCCAAGCCGAACCGGGGAGCTGTTTTTT. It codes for CASTLPSRTGELFF.

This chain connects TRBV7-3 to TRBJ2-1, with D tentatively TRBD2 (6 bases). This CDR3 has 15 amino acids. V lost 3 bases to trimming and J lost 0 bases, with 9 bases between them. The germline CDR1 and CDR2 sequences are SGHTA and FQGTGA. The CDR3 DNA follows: TGTGCCAGCAGCTTCGCGGGGAGCTCCTACAATGAGCAGTTCTTC. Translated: CASSFAGSSYNEQFF.

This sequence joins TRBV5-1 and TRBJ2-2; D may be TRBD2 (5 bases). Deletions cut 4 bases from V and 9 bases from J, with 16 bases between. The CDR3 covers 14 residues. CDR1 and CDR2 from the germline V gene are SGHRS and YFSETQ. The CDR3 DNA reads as TGCGCCAGCAGCCGACCAAGAGGGCTACGGGAGCTGTTTTTT. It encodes CASSRPRGLRELFF.

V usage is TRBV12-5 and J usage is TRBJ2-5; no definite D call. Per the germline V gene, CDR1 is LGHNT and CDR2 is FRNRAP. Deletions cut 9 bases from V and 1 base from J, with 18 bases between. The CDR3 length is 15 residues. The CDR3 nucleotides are TGTGCTAGCGATGAAGGGATTCCGCTCCAAGAGACCCAGTACTTC. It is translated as CASDEGIPLQETQYF.

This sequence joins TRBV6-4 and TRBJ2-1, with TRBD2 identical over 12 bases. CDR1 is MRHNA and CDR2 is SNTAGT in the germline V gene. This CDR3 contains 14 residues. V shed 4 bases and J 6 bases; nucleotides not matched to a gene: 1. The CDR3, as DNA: TGTGCCAGCAGTGTACTAGCGGGGGGCAATGAGCAGTTCTTC. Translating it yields CASSVLAGGNEQFF.

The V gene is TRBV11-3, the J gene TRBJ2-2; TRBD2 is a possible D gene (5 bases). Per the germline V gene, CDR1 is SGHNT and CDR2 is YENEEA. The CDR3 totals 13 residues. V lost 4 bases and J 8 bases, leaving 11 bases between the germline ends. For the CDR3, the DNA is TGTGCCAGCAGCTCCGGACTCCCGGGGGAGCTGTTTTTT. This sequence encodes CASSSGLPGELFF.

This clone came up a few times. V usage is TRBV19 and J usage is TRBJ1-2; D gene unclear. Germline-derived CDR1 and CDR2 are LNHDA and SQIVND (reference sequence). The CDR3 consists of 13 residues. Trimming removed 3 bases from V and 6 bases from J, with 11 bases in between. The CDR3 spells CASSMGIRNGYTF. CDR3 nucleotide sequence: TGTGCCAGTAGTATGGGCATCCGTAATGGCTACACCTTC.

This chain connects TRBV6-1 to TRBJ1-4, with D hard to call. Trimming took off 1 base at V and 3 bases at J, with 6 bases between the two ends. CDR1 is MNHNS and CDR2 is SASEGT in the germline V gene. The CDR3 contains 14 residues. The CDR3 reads CASSEGVPNEKLFF. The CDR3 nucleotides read TGTGCCAGCAGTGAAGGGGTTCCTAATGAAAAACTGTTTTTT.

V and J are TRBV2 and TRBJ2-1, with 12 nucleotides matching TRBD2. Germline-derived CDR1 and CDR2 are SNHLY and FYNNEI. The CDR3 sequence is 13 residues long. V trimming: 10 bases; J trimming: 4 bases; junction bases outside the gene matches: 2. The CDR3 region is CATGTSGYNEQFF. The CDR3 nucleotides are TGTGCCACAGGGACTAGCGGGTACAATGAGCAGTTCTTC.

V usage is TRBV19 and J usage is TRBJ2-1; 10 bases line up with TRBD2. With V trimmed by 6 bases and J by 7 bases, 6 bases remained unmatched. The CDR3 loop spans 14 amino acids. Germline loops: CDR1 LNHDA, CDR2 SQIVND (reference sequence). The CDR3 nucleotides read TGTGCCAGTAGACGATCTAGCGGGAGTAATGAGCAGTTCTTC. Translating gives CASRRSSGSNEQFF.

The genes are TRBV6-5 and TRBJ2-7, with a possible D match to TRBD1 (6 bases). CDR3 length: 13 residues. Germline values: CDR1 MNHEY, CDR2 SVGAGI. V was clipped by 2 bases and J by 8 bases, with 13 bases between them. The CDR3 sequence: CASSYGHREQQYF. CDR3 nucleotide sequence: TGTGCCAGCAGTTACGGCCACAGGGAACAGCAGTACTTC.

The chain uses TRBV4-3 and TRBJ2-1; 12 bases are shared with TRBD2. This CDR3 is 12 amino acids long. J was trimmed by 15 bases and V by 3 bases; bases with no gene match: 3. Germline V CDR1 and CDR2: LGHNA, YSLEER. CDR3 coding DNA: TGCGCCAGCAGCCAGGGGACTAGCGGGCCGTTCTTC. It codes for CASSQGTSGPFF.

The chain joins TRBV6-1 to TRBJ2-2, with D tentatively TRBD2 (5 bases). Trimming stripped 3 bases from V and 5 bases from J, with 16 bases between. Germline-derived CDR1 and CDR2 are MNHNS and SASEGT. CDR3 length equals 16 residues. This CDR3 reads CASSERVRVTTGELFF. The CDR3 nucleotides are TGTGCCAGCAGTGAGAGGGTGAGGGTAACAACCGGGGAGCTGTTTTTT.

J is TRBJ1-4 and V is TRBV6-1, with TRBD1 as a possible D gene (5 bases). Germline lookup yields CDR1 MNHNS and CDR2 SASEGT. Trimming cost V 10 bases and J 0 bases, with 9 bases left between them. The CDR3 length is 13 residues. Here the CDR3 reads CAMGVATNEKLFF. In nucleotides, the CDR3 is TGTGCCATGGGGGTAGCAACTAATGAAAAACTGTTTTTT.

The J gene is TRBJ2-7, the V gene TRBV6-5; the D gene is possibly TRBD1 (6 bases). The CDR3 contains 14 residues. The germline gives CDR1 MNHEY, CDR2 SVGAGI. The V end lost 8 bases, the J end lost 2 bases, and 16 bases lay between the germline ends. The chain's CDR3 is CASAPNRAPYEQYF. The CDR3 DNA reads TGTGCCAGCGCTCCAAACAGGGCCCCCTACGAGCAGTACTTC.

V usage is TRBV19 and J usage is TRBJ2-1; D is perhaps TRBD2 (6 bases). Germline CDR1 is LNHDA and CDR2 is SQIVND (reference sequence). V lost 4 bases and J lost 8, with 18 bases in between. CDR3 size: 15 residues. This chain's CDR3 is CASSTRDSRVDEQFF. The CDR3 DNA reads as TGTGCCAGTAGTACCCGGGACTCACGGGTCGATGAGCAGTTCTTC.

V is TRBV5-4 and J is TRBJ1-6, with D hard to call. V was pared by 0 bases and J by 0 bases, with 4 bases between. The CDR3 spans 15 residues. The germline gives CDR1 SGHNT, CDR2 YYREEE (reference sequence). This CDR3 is CASSLASSYNSPLHF. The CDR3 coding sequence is TGTGCCAGCAGCTTGGCAAGCTCCTATAATTCACCCCTCCACTTT.

The CDR3 sequence is CASSNGVPGEQYF. The CDR3 bases are TGTGCCAGTAGTAACGGGGTCCCGGGCGAGCAGTACTTC. The V gene is TRBV19, the J gene TRBJ2-7; D might be TRBD2 (5 bases). The CDR3 loop spans 13 amino acids. Trimming removed 4 bases at V and 6 bases at J, with 13 bases between. Germline CDR1 and CDR2: LNHDA and SQIVND (reference sequence).

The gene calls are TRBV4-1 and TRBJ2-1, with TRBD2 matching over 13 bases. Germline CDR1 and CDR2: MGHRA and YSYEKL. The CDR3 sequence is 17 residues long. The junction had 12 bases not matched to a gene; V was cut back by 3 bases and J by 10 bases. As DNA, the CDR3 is TGCGCCAGCAGCCACGTTACTAGCGGGAGGGCTAAGGGGGAGCAGTTCTTC. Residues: CASSHVTSGRAKGEQFF.